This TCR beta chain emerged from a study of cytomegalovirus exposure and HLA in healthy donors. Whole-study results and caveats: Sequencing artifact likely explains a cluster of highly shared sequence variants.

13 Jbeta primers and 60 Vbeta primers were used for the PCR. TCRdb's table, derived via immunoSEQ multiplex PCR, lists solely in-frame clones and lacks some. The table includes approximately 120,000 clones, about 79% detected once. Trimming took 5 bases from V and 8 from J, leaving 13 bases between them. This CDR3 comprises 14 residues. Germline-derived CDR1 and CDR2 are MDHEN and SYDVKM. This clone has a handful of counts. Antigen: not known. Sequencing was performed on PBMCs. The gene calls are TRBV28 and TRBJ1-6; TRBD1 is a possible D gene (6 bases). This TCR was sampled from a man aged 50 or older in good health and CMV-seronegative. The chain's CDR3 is CASSPGVVDSPLHF. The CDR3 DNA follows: TGTGCCAGCAGTCCAGGGGTGGTCGATTCACCCCTCCACTTT.